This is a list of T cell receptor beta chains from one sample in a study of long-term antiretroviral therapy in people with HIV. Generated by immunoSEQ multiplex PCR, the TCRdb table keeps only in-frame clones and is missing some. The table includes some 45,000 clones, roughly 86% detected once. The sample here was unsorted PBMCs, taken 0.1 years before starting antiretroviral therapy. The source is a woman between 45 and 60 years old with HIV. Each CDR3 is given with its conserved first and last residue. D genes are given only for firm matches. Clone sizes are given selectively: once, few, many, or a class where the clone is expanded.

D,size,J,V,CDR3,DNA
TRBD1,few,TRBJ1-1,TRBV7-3,CASSPRTGGRTEAFF,TGTGCCAGCAGCCCCAGGACAGGGGGCCGCACTGAAGCTTTCTTT
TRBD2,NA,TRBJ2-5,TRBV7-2,CASSLALSGVHF,TGTGCCAGCAGCTTAGCGCTCAGCGGGGTCCACTTC
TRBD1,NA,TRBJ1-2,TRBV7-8,CASSLGTGPYGYTF,TGTGCCAGCAGCTTAGGGACAGGGCCCTATGGCTACACCTTC
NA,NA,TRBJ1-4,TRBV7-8,CASSLTMVPEKLFF,TGTGCCAGCAGCTTGACTATGGTCCCCGAAAAACTGTTTTTT
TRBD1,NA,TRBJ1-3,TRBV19,CASSGQGESGNTIYF,TGTGCCAGTAGCGGACAGGGGGAAAGTGGAAACACCATATATTTT
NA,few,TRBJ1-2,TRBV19,CASSIGLGGYGYTF,TGTGCCAGTAGTATAGGCCTAGGTGGCTATGGCTACACCTTC
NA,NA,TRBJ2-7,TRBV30,CAWSDRVGEQYF,TGTGCCTGGAGTGACAGGGTAGGCGAGCAGTACTTC
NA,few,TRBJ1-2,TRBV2,CASSETRNGNPSNYGYTF,TGTGCCAGCAGTGAAACCAGGAACGGAAACCCATCGAACTATGGCTACACCTTC
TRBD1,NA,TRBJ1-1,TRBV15,CATSRGGQGLYTEAFF,TGTGCCACCAGCAGAGGGGGACAGGGCTTATACACTGAAGCTTTCTTT
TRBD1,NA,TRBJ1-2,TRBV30,CAWSQLGTGADYGYTF,TGTGCCTGGAGTCAGCTCGGGACAGGAGCCGACTATGGCTACACCTTC
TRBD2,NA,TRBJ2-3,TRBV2,CASKLAGGNTDTQYF,TGTGCCAGCAAACTAGCGGGGGGAAACACAGATACGCAGTATTTT
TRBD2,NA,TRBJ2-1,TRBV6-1,CASRLAGGPGNEQFF,TGTGCCAGCAGGCTAGCGGGGGGGCCGGGCAATGAGCAGTTCTTC
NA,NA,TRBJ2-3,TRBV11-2,CASSSSWVDTQYF,TGTGCCAGCAGCTCCTCCTGGGTAGATACGCAGTATTTT
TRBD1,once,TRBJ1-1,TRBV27,CASSYRGQNTEAFF,TGTGCCAGCAGTTACAGGGGCCAGAACACTGAAGCTTTCTTT
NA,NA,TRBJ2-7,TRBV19,CASSNGGRTYEQYF,TGTGCCAGTAGTAATGGGGGCCGCACCTACGAGCAGTACTTC
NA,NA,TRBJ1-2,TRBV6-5,CASSRRRQDGYTF,TGTGCCAGCAGTCGTCGAAGGCAGGATGGCTACACCTTC